What follows is one T cell receptor (beta chain) and its context. This sample was taken from a study of PD-L1 blockade in urothelial cancer. Study-wide context: Male sex and bladder-origin urothelial cancer characterized about 85% of the roughly 29 patients. Blood-derived samples held a median around 140,000 T cells.

V lost 3 bases, J lost 2 bases, and 7 bases lay in between. CDR3 length: 14 amino acids. Germline V gives CDR1 MNHEY, CDR2 SVGAGI. The time point was: pretreatment peripheral blood. Each patient gave between 1 and 8 samples of peripheral blood mononuclear cells, which were collected pretreatment and during treatment. Synthetically made TCR analog templates were put into each PCR as spikes. Generated by immunoSEQ multiplex PCR, the TCRdb table keeps only in-frame clones and is missing some. The sample records 85,000 to 90,000 clones, over 65% being singletons. The clonotype was recovered from a man between 60 and 70 years old with urothelial cancer. The chain joins TRBV6-5 to TRBJ2-2, with D unresolved. Sequenced material: PBMCs, taken around atezolizumab (anti-PD-L1) treatment. CDR3 loop: CASSYQQNTGELFF. CDR3 nucleotide sequence: TGTGCCAGCAGTTATCAACAAAACACCGGGGAGCTGTTTTTT.